This T cell receptor (beta chain) originates from a study of radiation and T cells in renal cell carcinoma. The wider study: Nephrectomy followed 15 Gy stereotactic body radiation by 4 weeks.

As for time point: baseline pretreatment blood. Treatment here: 15 Gy SBRT to primary tumor, nephrectomy 4 weeks later. The CDR3 runs to 15 residues. CDR1 is LNHDA and CDR2 is SQIVND in the germline V gene (reference sequence). The germline V and J ends were trimmed by 6 bases and 0 bases, with 11 bases remaining between them. Some clones are missing from TCRdb's copy, which holds only in-frame ones; the method was immunoSEQ multiplex PCR. The data hold about 150,000 clones, with 88% observed a single time. The J gene is TRBJ1-4, the V gene TRBV19; D is ambiguous. The source is a woman in her 70s with renal cell carcinoma. Sequences were derived from blood, sampled from a patient whose treatment included radiotherapy and nephrectomy. CDR3 nucleotide sequence: TGTGCCAGTAGGAGCTTCGGTGCAACTAATGAAAAACTGTTTTTT. It specifies CASRSFGATNEKLFF.